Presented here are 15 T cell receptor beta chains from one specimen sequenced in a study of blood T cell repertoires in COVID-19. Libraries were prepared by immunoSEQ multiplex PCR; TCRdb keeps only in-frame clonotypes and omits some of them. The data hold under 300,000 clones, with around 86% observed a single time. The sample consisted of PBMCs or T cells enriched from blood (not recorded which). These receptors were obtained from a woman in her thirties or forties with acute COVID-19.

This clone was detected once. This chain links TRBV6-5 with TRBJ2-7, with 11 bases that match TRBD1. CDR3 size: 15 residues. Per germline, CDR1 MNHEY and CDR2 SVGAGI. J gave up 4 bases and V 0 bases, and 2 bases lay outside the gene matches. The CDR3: CASSYSGDRGYEQYF. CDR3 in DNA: TGTGCCAGCAGTTACTCGGGGGACAGGGGGTACGAGCAGTACTTC.

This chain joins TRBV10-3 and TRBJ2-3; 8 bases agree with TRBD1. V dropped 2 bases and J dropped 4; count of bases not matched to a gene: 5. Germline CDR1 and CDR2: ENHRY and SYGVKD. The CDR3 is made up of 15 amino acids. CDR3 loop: CAISEPRGRADTQYF. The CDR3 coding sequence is TGTGCCATCAGTGAGCCCAGGGGGCGGGCAGATACGCAGTATTTT.

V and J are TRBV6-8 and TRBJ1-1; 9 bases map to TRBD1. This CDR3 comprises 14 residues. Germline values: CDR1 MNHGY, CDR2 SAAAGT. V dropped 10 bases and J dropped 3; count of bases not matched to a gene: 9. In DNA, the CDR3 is TGTGCCACCGAGGACAGGGGATCCGACACTGAAGCTTTCTTT. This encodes CATEDRGSDTEAFF.

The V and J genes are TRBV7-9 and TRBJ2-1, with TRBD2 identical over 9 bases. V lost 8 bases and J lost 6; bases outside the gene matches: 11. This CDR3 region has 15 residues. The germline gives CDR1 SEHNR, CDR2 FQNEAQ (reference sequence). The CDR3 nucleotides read TGTGCCAGCGGCAAACCGGGACTAGCACTCAATGAGCAGTTCTTC. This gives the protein CASGKPGLALNEQFF.

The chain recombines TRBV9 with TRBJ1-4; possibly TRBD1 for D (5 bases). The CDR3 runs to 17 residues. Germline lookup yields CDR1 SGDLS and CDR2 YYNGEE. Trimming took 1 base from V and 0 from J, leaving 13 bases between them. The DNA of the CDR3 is TGTGCCAGCAGCGTACAGCGGGACGCTACAACTAATGAAAAACTGTTTTTT. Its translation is CASSVQRDATTNEKLFF. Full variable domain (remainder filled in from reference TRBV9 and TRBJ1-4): DSGVTQTPKHLITATGQRVTLRCSPRSGDLSVYWYQQSLDQGLQFLIQYYNGEERAKGNILERFSAQQFPDLHSELNLSSLELGDSALYFCASSVQRDATTNEKLFFGSGTQLSVL.

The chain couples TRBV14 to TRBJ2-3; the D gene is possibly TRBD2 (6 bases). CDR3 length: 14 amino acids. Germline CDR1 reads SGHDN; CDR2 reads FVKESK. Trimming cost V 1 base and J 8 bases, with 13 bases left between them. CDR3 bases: TGTGCCAGCAGCCAAGCGCGCGGAGCGGGTACGCAGTATTTT. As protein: CASSQARGAGTQYF.

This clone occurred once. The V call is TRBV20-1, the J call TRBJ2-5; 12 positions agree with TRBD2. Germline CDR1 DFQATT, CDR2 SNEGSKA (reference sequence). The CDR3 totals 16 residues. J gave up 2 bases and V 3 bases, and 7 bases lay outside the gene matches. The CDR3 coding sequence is TGCAGTGCTAGTCGGCTAGCGGGAGGGACGCAAGAGACCCAGTACTTC. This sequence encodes CSASRLAGGTQETQYF.

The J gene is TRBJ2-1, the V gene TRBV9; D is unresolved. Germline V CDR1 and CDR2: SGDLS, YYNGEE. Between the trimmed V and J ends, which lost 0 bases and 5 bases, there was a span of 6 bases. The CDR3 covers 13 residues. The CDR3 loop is CASSVGLDNEQFF. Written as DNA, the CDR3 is TGTGCCAGCAGCGTAGGACTCGACAATGAGCAGTTCTTC.

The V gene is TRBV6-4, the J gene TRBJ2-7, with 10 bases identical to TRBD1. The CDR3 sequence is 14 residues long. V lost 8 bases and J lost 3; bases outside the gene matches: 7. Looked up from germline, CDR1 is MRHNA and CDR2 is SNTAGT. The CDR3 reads CASGQGDSHYEQYF. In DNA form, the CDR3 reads TGTGCCAGCGGACAGGGGGACAGCCACTACGAGCAGTACTTC.

DNA for the CDR3: TGTGCCAGCACCACTAGCGGGGCGTACAATGAGCAGTTCTTC. Its translation: CASTTSGAYNEQFF. The chain combines TRBV11-3 with TRBJ2-1, with 10 bases matching TRBD2. This CDR3 is 14 amino acids long. Germline V gene sequence: CDR1 SGHNT, CDR2 YENEEA. The V and J ends lost 7 bases and 4 bases, in that order; junction bases with no gene match: 4. Full variable domain (outside the CDR3, taken from reference TRBV11-3 and TRBJ2-1): EAGVVQSPRYKIIEKKQPVAFWCNPISGHNTLYWYLQNLGQGPELLIRYENEEAVDDSQLPKDRFSAERLKGVDSTLKIQPAELGDSAVYLCASTTSGAYNEQFFGPGTRLTVL.

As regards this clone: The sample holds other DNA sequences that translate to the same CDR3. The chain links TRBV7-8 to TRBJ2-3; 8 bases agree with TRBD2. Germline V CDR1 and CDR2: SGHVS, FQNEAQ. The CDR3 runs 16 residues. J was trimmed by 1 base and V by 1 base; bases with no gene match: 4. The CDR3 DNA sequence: TGTGCCAGCAGCTTAGTTGCGGGAGGTGGCACAGATACGCAGTATTTT. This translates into CASSLVAGGGTDTQYF. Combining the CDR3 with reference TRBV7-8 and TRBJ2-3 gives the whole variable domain GAGVSQSPRYKVAKRGQDVALRCDPISGHVSLFWYQQALGQGPEFLTYFQNEAQLDKSGLPSDRFFAERPEGSVSTLKIQRTQQEDSAVYLCASSLVAGGGTDTQYFGPGTRLTVL.

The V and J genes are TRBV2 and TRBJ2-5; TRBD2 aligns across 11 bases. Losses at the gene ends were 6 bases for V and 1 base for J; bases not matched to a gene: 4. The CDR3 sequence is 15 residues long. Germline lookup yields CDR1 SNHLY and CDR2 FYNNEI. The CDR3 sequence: CASRILAGGQETQYF. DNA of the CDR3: TGTGCCAGCAGGATCCTAGCGGGAGGCCAAGAGACCCAGTACTTC.

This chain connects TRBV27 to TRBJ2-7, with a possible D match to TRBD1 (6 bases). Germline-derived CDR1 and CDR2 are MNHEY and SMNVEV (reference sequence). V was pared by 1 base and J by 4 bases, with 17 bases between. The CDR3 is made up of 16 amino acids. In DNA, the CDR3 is TGTGCCAGCAGTTTATACGCGGCCGGACAGCTTTACGAGCAGTACTTC. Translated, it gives CASSLYAAGQLYEQYF.

The CDR3 spells CASSLARKVETQYF. The CDR3 DNA reads TGCGCCAGCAGCTTGGCCAGGAAGGTGGAGACCCAGTACTTC. The chain combines TRBV5-1 with TRBJ2-5; D remains ambiguous. Germline lookup yields CDR1 SGHRS and CDR2 YFSETQ. V lost 0 bases and J 5 bases, leaving 11 bases between the germline ends. The CDR3 runs 14 residues.

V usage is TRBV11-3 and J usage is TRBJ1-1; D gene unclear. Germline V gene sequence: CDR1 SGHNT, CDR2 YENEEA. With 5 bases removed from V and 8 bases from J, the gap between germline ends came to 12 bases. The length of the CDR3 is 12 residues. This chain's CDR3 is CASSGLWGEAFF. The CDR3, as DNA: TGTGCCAGCAGCGGACTGTGGGGAGAAGCTTTCTTT.